Presented here are 21 T cell receptor beta chains from one specimen sequenced in a study of OX40 agonist ivuxolimab in advanced cancers. Assay: immunoSEQ multiplex PCR; the TCRdb copy retains only in-frame clones and omits some. The data hold around 80,000 clones, with 94% observed a single time. Source: CD4+ or CD8+ T cells sorted from blood, taken in a trial of the OX40 agonist ivuxolimab. The origin of the receptors is an adult with an advanced solid tumor such as melanoma, head and neck, liver or kidney cancer.

The V and J genes are TRBV2 and TRBJ2-3, with a possible D match to TRBD1 (6 bases). Trimming took off 4 bases at V and 1 base at J, with 18 bases between the two ends. Germline CDR1 and CDR2: SNHLY and FYNNEI. The CDR3 is 17 amino acids. In DNA, the CDR3 is TGTGCCAGCAGTGTTAGGACAGCGATTCGAGGCACAGATACGCAGTATTTT. It is translated as CASSVRTAIRGTDTQYF.

The chain has TRBV13 and TRBJ2-3; possible D gene TRBD1, 5 bases. The V and J ends lost 1 base and 0 bases respectively, with 17 bases between them. The CDR3 is 18 residues long. Germline CDR1 is PRHDT and CDR2 is FYEKMQ (reference sequence). CDR3 sequence (DNA): TGTGCCAGCAGCTTAGTAGGTTGGGGCGGAAATAGCACAGATACGCAGTATTTT. Its protein is CASSLVGWGGNSTDTQYF.

The gene calls are TRBV19 and TRBJ2-7, with D possibly being TRBD1 (5 bases). The germline V gene has CDR1 LNHDA and CDR2 SQIVND (reference sequence). The CDR3 covers 13 residues. Trimming removed 3 bases from V and 9 bases from J, with 15 bases in between. The CDR3 sequence: CASSIEYQGWQYF. Written as DNA, the CDR3 is TGTGCCAGTAGTATCGAGTACCAGGGTTGGCAGTACTTC. The full variable domain, with the rest looked up from reference TRBV19 and TRBJ2-7, is DGGITQSPKYLFRKEGQNVTLSCEQNLNHDAMYWYRQDPGQGLRLIYYSQIVNDFQKGDIAEGYSVSREKKESFPLTVTSAQKNPTAFYLCASSIEYQGWQYFGPGTRLTVT.

The chain couples TRBV28 to TRBJ2-7, with TRBD1 identical over 10 bases. This CDR3 region has 14 residues. Losses at the gene ends were 5 bases for V and 5 bases for J; bases not matched to a gene: 6. Germline V CDR1 and CDR2: MDHEN, SYDVKM. The CDR3 protein is CASSLTGTGDEQYF. CDR3 DNA sequence: TGTGCCAGCAGTCTCACCGGGACAGGGGACGAGCAGTACTTC.

The chain recombines TRBV6-6 with TRBJ1-6, with D possibly matching TRBD1 (6 bases). V shed 7 bases and J shed 7 bases, with 11 bases lying between them. CDR1 and CDR2 from the germline V gene are MNHNY and SVGAGI (reference sequence). The CDR3 length is 13 residues. CDR3 sequence reads: CASTQGRNSPLHF. In DNA, the CDR3 is TGTGCCAGCACACAGGGAAGGAATTCACCCCTCCACTTT.

This clone was observed a single time. The chain couples TRBV19 to TRBJ1-1, with no clear D. Germline V lookup: CDR1 LNHDA, CDR2 SQIVND (reference sequence). The CDR3 has 13 amino acids. V shed 6 bases and J shed 3 bases, with 11 bases lying between them. The CDR3 DNA is TGTGCCAGTAGCCGGGCCTTATACACTGAAGCTTTCTTT. It specifies CASSRALYTEAFF. The full variable domain, completed using reference TRBV19 and TRBJ1-1, is DGGITQSPKYLFRKEGQNVTLSCEQNLNHDAMYWYRQDPGQGLRLIYYSQIVNDFQKGDIAEGYSVSREKKESFPLTVTSAQKNPTAFYLCASSRALYTEAFFGQGTRLTVV.

V gene TRBV7-2 combines with J gene TRBJ1-5; no clear D. This CDR3 is built from 12 residues. CDR1 SGHTA and CDR2 FQGNSA come from the germline V gene. V was shortened by 1 base and J by 7 bases, with 5 bases between the two germline ends. This CDR3 is CASSLVGQPQHF. The CDR3 DNA reads as TGTGCCAGCAGCTTAGTAGGGCAGCCCCAGCATTTT.

This rearrangement joins TRBV28 to TRBJ2-5; unclear D gene. With the DNA end fitting TRBJ2-7 better, the J assignment may be wrong. The CDR3 is 13 residues long. Germline CDR1 MDHEN, CDR2 SYDVKM. CDR3: CASSLLPTVEQYF. The CDR3 DNA is TGTGCCAGCAGTTTATTGCCCACAGTCGAGCAGTACTTC.

The gene calls are TRBV5-8 and TRBJ1-1; no clear D gene. CDR1 and CDR2 from the germline V gene are SGHTS and YDEGEE. Trimming took 8 bases from V and 6 from J, leaving 20 bases between them. There are 14 residues in the CDR3. Written as DNA, the CDR3 is TGTGCCAGTTTTCTCCCGGGCCTTCTAGCTGAAGCTTTCTTT. Translation gives CASFLPGLLAEAFF.

The rearrangement joins TRBV2 to TRBJ2-7, with TRBD2 matching over 13 bases. The junction had 0 bases not matched to a gene; V was cut back by 4 bases and J by 6 bases. The V gene's germline CDR1 is SNHLY and CDR2 FYNNEI. The CDR3 is 13 amino acids. The CDR3 coding sequence is TGTGCCAGCAGTGGACTAGCGGGGGGCGAGCAGTACTTC. Translated, it gives CASSGLAGGEQYF.

The rearrangement uses TRBV5-6 and TRBJ2-1; TRBD2 is a possible D gene (7 bases). This CDR3 spans 17 amino acids. The V end was cut by 0 bases, the J end by 8 bases, with 21 bases between. The germline gives CDR1 SGHDT, CDR2 YYEEEE. CDR3 loop: CASSLELLAGEGDEQFF. The CDR3 DNA sequence: TGTGCCAGCAGCTTGGAACTCCTCGCGGGAGAGGGGGATGAGCAGTTCTTC. The full variable domain, rest sourced from reference TRBV5-6 and TRBJ2-1, is DAGVTQSPTHLIKTRGQQVTLRCSPKSGHDTVSWYQQALGQGPQFIFQYYEEEERQRGNFPDRFSGHQFPNYSSELNVNALLLGDSALYLCASSLELLAGEGDEQFFGPGTRLTVL.

The chain employs TRBV6-6 and TRBJ2-1; D not certain. The germline gives CDR1 MNHNY, CDR2 SVGAGI (reference sequence). The V and J ends lost 4 bases and 4 bases respectively, with 11 bases between them. The CDR3 is 14 residues long. The CDR3 sequence: CASSWTGVYNEQFF. The CDR3 bases are TGTGCCAGCAGTTGGACCGGAGTTTACAATGAGCAGTTCTTC.

This clone was recorded a few times. The chain uses TRBV12-5 and TRBJ2-7, with D unresolved. Trimming left V 7 bases short and J 0 bases short, with 22 bases between. The CDR3 is 17 amino acids. From germline, CDR1 is LGHNT and CDR2 FRNRAP. The CDR3 is CASAPRPETRSSYEQYF. The CDR3 DNA reads TGTGCTAGTGCCCCGAGGCCCGAGACCAGGAGCTCCTACGAGCAGTACTTC.

The chain joins TRBV4-1 to TRBJ2-7, with 12 bases fitting TRBD1. The CDR3 is made up of 17 amino acids. V gave up 1 base and J gave up 4 bases; unmatched junction bases: 8. CDR1 MGHRA and CDR2 YSYEKL come from the germline V gene. DNA for the CDR3: TGCGCCAGCAGCCAAGGCAGAGGGACAGGGGGCGAGTACGAGCAGTACTTC. This translates into CASSQGRGTGGEYEQYF.

The V and J genes are TRBV6-1 and TRBJ1-2, with D hard to call. Trimming shortened V by 1 base and J by 4 bases, and 7 bases separated the two germline ends. Germline V lookup: CDR1 MNHNS, CDR2 SASEGT. The CDR3 contains 13 residues. The CDR3 is CASSEGRSYGYTF. The CDR3 DNA sequence: TGTGCCAGCAGTGAAGGACGGTCCTATGGCTACACCTTC.

J is TRBJ1-2 and V is TRBV7-9, with D maybe TRBD1 (5 bases). V shed 6 bases and J shed 7 bases, with 12 bases lying between them. Germline CDR1 and CDR2: SEHNR and FQNEAQ (reference sequence). The CDR3 is 12 amino acids. CDR3 coding DNA: TGTGCCAGCAGTTACGACAGTCCTGGCTACACCTTC. This encodes CASSYDSPGYTF.

V gene TRBV7-2 combines with J gene TRBJ1-3; 7 bases line up with TRBD1. Germline V gene lookup returns CDR1 SGHTA and CDR2 FQGNSA. The CDR3 consists of 13 residues. Trimming cost V 8 bases and J 2 bases; bases outside gene matches: 3. In DNA, the CDR3 is TGTGCCAGCTCAGGGGGACCTGGAAACACCATATATTTT. This codes for CASSGGPGNTIYF.

J is TRBJ2-5 and V is TRBV6-5; D is possibly TRBD2 (7 bases). The CDR3 covers 15 residues. Germline CDR1 is MNHEY and CDR2 is SVGAGI. Trimming took 5 bases from V and 4 from J, leaving 17 bases between them. CDR3 coding DNA: TGTGCCAGCAGTCCCGGGGGCGGGGGTGCAGAGACCCAGTACTTC. It is translated as CASSPGGGGAETQYF.

J is TRBJ2-7 and V is TRBV28, with 10 bases fitting TRBD2. The germline CDR1 and CDR2 sequences are MDHEN and SYDVKM. J lost 0 bases, V lost 8 bases, and 1 base had no gene match. The CDR3 extends over 13 amino acids. The CDR3: CASRTSGSYEQYF. DNA for the CDR3: TGTGCCAGCCGGACTAGCGGCTCCTACGAGCAGTACTTC.

The chain employs TRBV9 and TRBJ2-7, with a tentative D call TRBD1 (5 bases). From germline, CDR1 is SGDLS and CDR2 YYNGEE. Trimming removed 0 bases from V and 4 bases from J, with 17 bases in between. CDR3 length equals 16 residues. CDR3 in DNA: TGTGCCAGCAGCGTAGGGACCCTTGGGGCGGAATACGAGCAGTACTTC. Protein product: CASSVGTLGAEYEQYF. The full variable domain, with the rest looked up from reference TRBV9 and TRBJ2-7, is DSGVTQTPKHLITATGQRVTLRCSPRSGDLSVYWYQQSLDQGLQFLIQYYNGEERAKGNILERFSAQQFPDLHSELNLSSLELGDSALYFCASSVGTLGAEYEQYFGPGTRLTVT.

This chain links TRBV6-6 with TRBJ1-2; D is undetermined. Germline V gene lookup returns CDR1 MNHNY and CDR2 SVGAGI (reference sequence). V was trimmed by 0 bases and J by 5 bases, leaving 13 bases between them. There are 15 residues in the CDR3. The CDR3 loop is CASSYSRKRGYGYTF. The CDR3 DNA is TGTGCCAGCAGTTACTCGAGGAAACGCGGATATGGCTACACCTTC.